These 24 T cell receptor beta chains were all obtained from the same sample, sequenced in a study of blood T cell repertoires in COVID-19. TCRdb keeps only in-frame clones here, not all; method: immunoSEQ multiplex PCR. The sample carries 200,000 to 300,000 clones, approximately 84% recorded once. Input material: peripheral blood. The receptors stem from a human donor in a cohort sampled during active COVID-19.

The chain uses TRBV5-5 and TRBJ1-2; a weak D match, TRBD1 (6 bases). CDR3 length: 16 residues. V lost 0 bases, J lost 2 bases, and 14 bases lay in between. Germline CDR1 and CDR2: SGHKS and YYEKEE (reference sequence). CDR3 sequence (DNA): TGTGCCAGCAGCTTGGCCCCCGCAGGGGTGAACTATGGCTACACCTTC. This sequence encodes CASSLAPAGVNYGYTF.

In DNA form, the CDR3 reads TGTGCCAGCGATAAAGCGGGGAGCTCCTACAATGAGCAGTTCTTC. As protein: CASDKAGSSYNEQFF. V is TRBV6-6 and J is TRBJ2-1; 7 positions agree with TRBD2. V lost 8 bases and J lost 0; bases outside the gene matches: 7. From germline, CDR1 is MNHNY and CDR2 SVGAGI (reference sequence). The CDR3 runs to 15 residues.

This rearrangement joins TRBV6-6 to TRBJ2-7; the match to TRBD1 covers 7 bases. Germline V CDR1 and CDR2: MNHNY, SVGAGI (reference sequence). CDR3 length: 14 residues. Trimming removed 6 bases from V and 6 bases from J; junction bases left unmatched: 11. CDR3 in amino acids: CASSRDSIRLEQYF. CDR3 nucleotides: TGTGCCAGCAGCAGGGACAGTATACGTCTCGAGCAGTACTTC.

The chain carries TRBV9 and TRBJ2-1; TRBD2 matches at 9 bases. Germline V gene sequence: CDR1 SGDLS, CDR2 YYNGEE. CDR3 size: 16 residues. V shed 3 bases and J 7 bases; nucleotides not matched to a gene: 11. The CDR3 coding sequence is TGTGCCAGCAGCGACATACCGGGACTAGCAGTGAATGAGCAGTTCTTC. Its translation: CASSDIPGLAVNEQFF.

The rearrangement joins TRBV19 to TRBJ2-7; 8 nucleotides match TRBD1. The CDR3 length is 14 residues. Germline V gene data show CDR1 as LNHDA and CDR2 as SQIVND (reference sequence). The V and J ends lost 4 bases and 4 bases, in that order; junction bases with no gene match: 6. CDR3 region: CASSRVDRDYEQYF. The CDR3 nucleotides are TGTGCCAGTAGTAGGGTGGACAGGGATTACGAGCAGTACTTC.

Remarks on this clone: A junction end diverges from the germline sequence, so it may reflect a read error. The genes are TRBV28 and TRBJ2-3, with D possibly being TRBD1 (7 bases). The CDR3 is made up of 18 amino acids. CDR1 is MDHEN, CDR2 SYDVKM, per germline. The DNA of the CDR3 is TGTGCCAGCAGCTTATCAGGGGGGCTTTTTGTTAGCACAGATACGCAGTATTTT. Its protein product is CASSLSGGLFVSTDTQYF.

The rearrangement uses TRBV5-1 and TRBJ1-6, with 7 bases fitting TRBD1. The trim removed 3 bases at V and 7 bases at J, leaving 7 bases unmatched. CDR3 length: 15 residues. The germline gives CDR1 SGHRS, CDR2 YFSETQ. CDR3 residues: CASSSEGGANSPLHF. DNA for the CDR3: TGCGCCAGCAGCTCTGAAGGGGGCGCGAATTCACCCCTCCACTTT.

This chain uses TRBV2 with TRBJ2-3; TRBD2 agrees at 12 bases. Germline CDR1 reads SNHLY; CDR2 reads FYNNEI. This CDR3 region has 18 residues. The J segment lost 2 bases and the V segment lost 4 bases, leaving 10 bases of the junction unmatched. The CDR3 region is CASSVLAGGPVPTDTQYF. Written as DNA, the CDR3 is TGTGCCAGCAGTGTGCTAGCGGGAGGGCCGGTCCCCACAGATACGCAGTATTTT.

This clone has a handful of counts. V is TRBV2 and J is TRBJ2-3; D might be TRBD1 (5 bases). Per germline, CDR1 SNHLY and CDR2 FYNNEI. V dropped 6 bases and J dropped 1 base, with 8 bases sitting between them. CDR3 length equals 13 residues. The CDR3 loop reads CASRQGGTDTQYF. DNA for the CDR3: TGTGCCAGCAGGCAGGGTGGCACAGATACGCAGTATTTT.

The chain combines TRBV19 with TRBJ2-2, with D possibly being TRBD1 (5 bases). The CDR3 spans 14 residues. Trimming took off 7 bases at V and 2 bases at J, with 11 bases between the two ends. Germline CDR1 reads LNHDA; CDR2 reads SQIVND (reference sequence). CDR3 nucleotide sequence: TGTGCCAGTATCGAGACAGTAAACACCGGGGAGCTGTTTTTT. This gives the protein CASIETVNTGELFF.

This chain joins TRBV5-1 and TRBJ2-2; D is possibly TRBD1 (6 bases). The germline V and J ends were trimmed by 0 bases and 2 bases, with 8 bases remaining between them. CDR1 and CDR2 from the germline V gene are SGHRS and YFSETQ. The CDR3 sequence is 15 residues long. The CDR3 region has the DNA TGCGCCAGCAGCTTGGGGGACATTAACACCGGGGAGCTGTTTTTT. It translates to CASSLGDINTGELFF.

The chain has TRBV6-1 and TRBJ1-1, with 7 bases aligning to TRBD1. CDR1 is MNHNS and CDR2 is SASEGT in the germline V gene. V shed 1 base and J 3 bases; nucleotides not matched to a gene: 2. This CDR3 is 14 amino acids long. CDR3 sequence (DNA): TGTGCCAGCAGTGAAGACAGGGGATACACTGAAGCTTTCTTT. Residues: CASSEDRGYTEAFF.

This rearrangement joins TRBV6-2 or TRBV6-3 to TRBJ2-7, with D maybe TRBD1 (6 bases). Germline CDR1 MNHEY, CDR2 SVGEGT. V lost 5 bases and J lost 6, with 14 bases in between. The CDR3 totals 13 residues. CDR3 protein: CASSPRGHSEQYF. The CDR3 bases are TGTGCCAGCAGTCCCCGGGGACATAGCGAGCAGTACTTC.

This CDR3 reads CASSRERAGVPTGELFF. The CDR3 DNA reads as TGTGCCAGCAGCAGAGAAAGAGCGGGGGTTCCCACCGGGGAGCTGTTTTTT. The gene calls are TRBV11-2 and TRBJ2-2; 8 nucleotides agree with TRBD2. Germline V gene data show CDR1 as SGHAT and CDR2 as FQNNGV. This CDR3 has 17 residues. The trim removed 5 bases at V and 4 bases at J, leaving 12 bases unmatched.

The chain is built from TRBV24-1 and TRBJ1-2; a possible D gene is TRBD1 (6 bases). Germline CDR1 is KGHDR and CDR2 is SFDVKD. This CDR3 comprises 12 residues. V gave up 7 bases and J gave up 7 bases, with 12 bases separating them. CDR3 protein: CATSQGPGGYTF. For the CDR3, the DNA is TGTGCCACCAGCCAGGGGCCGGGTGGCTACACCTTC.

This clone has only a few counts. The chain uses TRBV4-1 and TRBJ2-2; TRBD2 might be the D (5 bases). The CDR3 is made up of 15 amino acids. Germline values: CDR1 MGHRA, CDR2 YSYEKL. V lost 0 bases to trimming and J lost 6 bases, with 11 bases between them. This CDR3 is CASSQESGRSGELFF. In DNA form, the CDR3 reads TGCGCCAGCAGCCAAGAAAGCGGAAGGTCCGGGGAGCTGTTTTTT.

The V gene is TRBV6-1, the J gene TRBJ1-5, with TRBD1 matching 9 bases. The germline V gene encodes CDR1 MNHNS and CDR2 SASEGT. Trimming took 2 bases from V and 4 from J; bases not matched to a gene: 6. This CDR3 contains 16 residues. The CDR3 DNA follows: TGTGCCAGCAGTGAACTGATCGGGACAGGGAATCAGCCCCAGCATTTT. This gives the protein CASSELIGTGNQPQHF.

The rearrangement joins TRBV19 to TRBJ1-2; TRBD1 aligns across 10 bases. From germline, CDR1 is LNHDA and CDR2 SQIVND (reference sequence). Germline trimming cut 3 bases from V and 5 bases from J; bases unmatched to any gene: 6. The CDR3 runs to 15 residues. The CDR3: CASSMKTGGLYGYTF. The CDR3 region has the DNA TGTGCCAGTAGTATGAAGACAGGGGGCTTGTATGGCTACACCTTC.

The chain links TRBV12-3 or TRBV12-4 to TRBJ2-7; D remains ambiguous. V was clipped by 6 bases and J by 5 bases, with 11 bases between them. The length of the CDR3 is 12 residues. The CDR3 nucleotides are TGTGCCAGCAGCCTGACTCGGAACGAGCAGTACTTC. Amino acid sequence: CASSLTRNEQYF.

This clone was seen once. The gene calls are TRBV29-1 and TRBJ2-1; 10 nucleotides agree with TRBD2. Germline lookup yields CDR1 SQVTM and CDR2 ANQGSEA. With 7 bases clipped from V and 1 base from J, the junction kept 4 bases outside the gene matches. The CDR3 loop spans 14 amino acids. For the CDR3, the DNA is TGCAGCGGAACTAGCGGGGTGTCCTACAATGAGCAGTTCTTC. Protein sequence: CSGTSGVSYNEQFF.

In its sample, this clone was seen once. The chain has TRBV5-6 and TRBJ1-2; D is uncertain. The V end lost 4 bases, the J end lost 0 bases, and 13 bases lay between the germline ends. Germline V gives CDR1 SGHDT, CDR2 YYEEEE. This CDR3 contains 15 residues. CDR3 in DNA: TGTGCCAGCAGCATCACAAGCGGGACTAACTATGGCTACACCTTC. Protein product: CASSITSGTNYGYTF.

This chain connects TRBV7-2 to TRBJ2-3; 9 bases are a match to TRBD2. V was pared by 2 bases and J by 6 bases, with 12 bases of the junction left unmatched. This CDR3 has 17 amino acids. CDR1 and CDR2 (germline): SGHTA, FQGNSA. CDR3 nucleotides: TGTGCCAGCAGCTTATCACCTCCCGGGACTAGCCCCGATACGCAGTATTTT. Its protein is CASSLSPPGTSPDTQYF.

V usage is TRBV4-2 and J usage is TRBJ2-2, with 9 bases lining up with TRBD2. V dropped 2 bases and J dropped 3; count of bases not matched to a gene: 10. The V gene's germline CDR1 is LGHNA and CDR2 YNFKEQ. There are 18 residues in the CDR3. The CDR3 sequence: CASSQRGAGGPDTGELFF. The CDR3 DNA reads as TGTGCCAGCAGCCAACGTGGGGCGGGGGGGCCCGACACCGGGGAGCTGTTTTTT.

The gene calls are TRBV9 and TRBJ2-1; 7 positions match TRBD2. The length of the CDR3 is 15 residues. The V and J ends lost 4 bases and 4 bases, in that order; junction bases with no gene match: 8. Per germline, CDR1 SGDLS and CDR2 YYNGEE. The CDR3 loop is CASSRSGNSYNEQFF. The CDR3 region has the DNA TGTGCCAGCAGCCGGAGCGGGAATTCTTACAATGAGCAGTTCTTC.